The 25 T cell receptor beta chains reported below all come from one sample, sequenced in a study of T cell clonotyping in hematopoietic cell transplantation. Assay: immunoSEQ multiplex PCR; the TCRdb copy retains only in-frame clones and omits some. Altogether approximately 70,000 clones are present, around 94% being singletons, with the ten largest covering around 1.6%. The sequenced sample was peripheral blood mononuclear cells. These receptors were obtained from a man aged 50 to 60 in good health. Some clones in this sample may be carry-over from other donors' samples.

The rearrangement links TRBV19 to TRBJ2-7; D remains ambiguous. Trimming took off 1 base at V and 3 bases at J, with 10 bases between the two ends. This CDR3 has 14 residues. Looked up from germline, CDR1 is LNHDA and CDR2 is SQIVND (reference sequence). DNA for the CDR3: TGTGCCAGTAGTATAGTGACCAGCAGCTACGAGCAGTACTTC. Translated: CASSIVTSSYEQYF. The variable domain in full, with the rest retrieved from reference TRBV19 and TRBJ2-7, is DGGITQSPKYLFRKEGQNVTLSCEQNLNHDAMYWYRQDPGQGLRLIYYSQIVNDFQKGDIAEGYSVSREKKESFPLTVTSAQKNPTAFYLCASSIVTSSYEQYFGPGTRLTVT.

V is TRBV11-2 and J is TRBJ2-1, with TRBD2 matching over 12 bases. J lost 14 bases, V lost 2 bases, and 7 bases had no gene match. The CDR3 spans 14 residues. CDR1 SGHAT and CDR2 FQNNGV come from the germline V gene. CDR3 DNA: TGTGCCAGCAGCTTACTAGCGGGGGGGGGAAAAGAGTTCTTC. Its protein is CASSLLAGGGKEFF.

The V call is TRBV7-2, the J call TRBJ2-7; tentatively, D is TRBD2 (5 bases). Trimming shortened V by 0 bases and J by 5 bases, and 14 bases separated the two germline ends. The germline V gene has CDR1 SGHTA and CDR2 FQGNSA. The CDR3 consists of 15 residues. The DNA for the CDR3 is TGTGCCAGCAGCTTAGCCAGAATCGGAGGCGACGAGCAGTACTTC. Translating it yields CASSLARIGGDEQYF. The full variable domain, with the rest looked up from reference TRBV7-2 and TRBJ2-7, is GAGVSQSPSNKVTEKGKDVELRCDPISGHTALYWYRQSLGQGLEFLIYFQGNSAPDKSGLPSDRFSAERTGGSVSTLTIQRTQQEDSAVYLCASSLARIGGDEQYFGPGTRLTVT.

This clone is a singleton in its sample. The V call is TRBV28, the J call TRBJ2-3; 7 bases map to TRBD2. The germline V gene has CDR1 MDHEN and CDR2 SYDVKM. The V gene end was trimmed by 6 bases and the J gene end by 2 bases; junction bases not matched to a gene: 2. The CDR3 length is 13 residues. The CDR3 here is CASRAGATDTQYF. CDR3 bases: TGTGCCAGCAGGGCGGGAGCCACAGATACGCAGTATTTT.

This chain uses TRBV2 with TRBJ2-7; D gene uncertain. The germline V gene has CDR1 SNHLY and CDR2 FYNNEI. V shed 10 bases and J shed 1 base, with 17 bases lying between them. The CDR3 totals 14 residues. The CDR3 sequence: CATRRLEASYEQYF. CDR3 nucleotides: TGTGCCACCCGGAGATTAGAGGCGTCCTACGAGCAGTACTTC. Looking up the rest from reference TRBV2 and TRBJ2-7 gives the full variable domain: EPEVTQTPSHQVTQMGQEVILRCVPISNHLYFYWYRQILGQKVEFLVSFYNNEISEKSEIFDDQFSVERPDGSNFTLKIRSTKLEDSAMYFCATRRLEASYEQYFGPGTRLTVT.

The J gene is TRBJ1-4, the V gene TRBV6-6, with D tentatively TRBD1 (5 bases). The CDR3 is 16 amino acids. V was cut by 7 bases and J by 8 bases, with 23 bases left in between. Germline CDR1 and CDR2: MNHNY and SVGAGI (reference sequence). For the CDR3, the DNA is TGTGCCAGCAACGAGGGGTGGACGACGGCGAGCGAAAAACTGTTTTTT. It translates to CASNEGWTTASEKLFF.

This clone was observed once. J is TRBJ2-3 and V is TRBV4-3; 8 bases map to TRBD2. CDR1 LGHNA and CDR2 YSLEER come from the germline V gene. V shed 0 bases, J shed 4 bases, and the junction held 6 bases outside the gene matches. CDR3 length: 16 amino acids. The CDR3 DNA reads as TGCGCCAGCAGCCAAGATTCAAACGGGAGGGCAGATACGCAGTATTTT. Translated: CASSQDSNGRADTQYF.

This clone was recorded only once. The J gene is TRBJ1-2, the V gene TRBV28, with 7 bases matching TRBD1. Germline-derived CDR1 and CDR2 are MDHEN and SYDVKM. CDR3 length: 15 amino acids. J gave up 3 bases and V 5 bases, and 9 bases lay outside the gene matches. CDR3 DNA: TGTGCCAGCAGTACCCTGGGACAGACTGACTATGGCTACACCTTC. Residues: CASSTLGQTDYGYTF.

This clone appeared once. This chain connects TRBV6-5 to TRBJ1-4, with D tentatively TRBD1 (6 bases). Trimming pared 2 bases from V and 7 bases from J, leaving 17 bases between. The germline V gene has CDR1 MNHEY and CDR2 SVGAGI. CDR3 size: 16 residues. CDR3 in amino acids: CASSYAGSGAREKLFF. DNA of the CDR3: TGTGCCAGCAGTTACGCGGGTTCGGGGGCGCGTGAAAAACTGTTTTTT.

The chain links TRBV27 to TRBJ2-7; 8 bases fit TRBD1. CDR3 length: 19 residues. CDR1 MNHEY and CDR2 SMNVEV come from the germline V gene (reference sequence). The V segment lost 2 bases and the J segment 0 bases; nucleotides outside the gene matches: 15. The CDR3 is CASSLKGRGLQLSSYEQYF. The CDR3, as DNA: TGTGCCAGCAGTTTAAAGGGCAGGGGGCTACAACTTAGCTCCTACGAGCAGTACTTC.

The V call is TRBV6-5, the J call TRBJ1-2, with D possibly being TRBD1 (6 bases). Trimming cost V 0 bases and J 3 bases, with 8 bases left between them. The CDR3 length is 14 residues. Germline V CDR1 and CDR2: MNHEY, SVGAGI. This chain's CDR3 is CASSYSGAYYGYTF. In nucleotides, the CDR3 is TGTGCCAGCAGTTACTCGGGGGCCTACTATGGCTACACCTTC.

This chain links TRBV29-1 with TRBJ2-7; 10 bases map to TRBD2. V lost 3 bases to trimming and J lost 3 bases; unmatched junction nucleotides: 5. The CDR3 has 14 residues. Germline V lookup: CDR1 SQVTM, CDR2 ANQGSEA. CDR3 sequence: CSVDTSGIGYEQYF. The CDR3 region has the DNA TGCAGCGTTGATACTAGCGGGATAGGCTACGAGCAGTACTTC.

This clone appeared once. V and J are TRBV19 and TRBJ2-5; D might be TRBD2 (5 bases). CDR1 and CDR2 (germline): LNHDA, SQIVND (reference sequence). The CDR3 extends over 15 amino acids. The germline V and J ends were trimmed by 7 bases and 5 bases, with 20 bases remaining between them. In DNA, the CDR3 is TGTGCCAGTACCGCGGGCGGAGGACGAGGCGAGACCCAGTACTTC. Translation: CASTAGGGRGETQYF.

Only a few counts were recorded for this clone. V is TRBV2 and J is TRBJ1-2, with a weak D call TRBD1 (6 bases). Germline V lookup: CDR1 SNHLY, CDR2 FYNNEI. The CDR3 spans 15 residues. Trimming took 4 bases from V and 7 from J, leaving 19 bases between them. Here the CDR3 reads CASSVRQDLGGGYTF. CDR3 sequence (DNA): TGTGCCAGCAGTGTCAGACAGGATCTCGGGGGTGGCTACACCTTC.

The chain joins TRBV6-1 to TRBJ2-1, with a possible D match to TRBD1 (6 bases). This CDR3 is built from 12 residues. With 5 bases removed from V and 9 bases from J, the gap between germline ends came to 11 bases. Germline CDR1 and CDR2: MNHNS and SASEGT. In DNA, the CDR3 is TGTGCCAGCAGTACGGGGACAATTGAGCAGTTCTTC. Protein: CASSTGTIEQFF.

The chain recombines TRBV6-5 with TRBJ1-2; D is unresolved. V was trimmed by 2 bases and J by 8 bases, leaving 12 bases between them. Per germline, CDR1 MNHEY and CDR2 SVGAGI. The length of the CDR3 is 13 residues. The CDR3 sequence is CASSYVSAAGYTF. CDR3 sequence (DNA): TGTGCCAGCAGTTACGTTTCTGCAGCGGGCTACACCTTC.

This chain connects TRBV11-2 to TRBJ2-1; 9 nucleotides line up with TRBD1. CDR1 is SGHAT and CDR2 is FQNNGV in the germline V gene. V lost 3 bases and J lost 4; bases outside the gene matches: 4. The CDR3 extends over 15 amino acids. CDR3 amino acids: CASSFYRGRYNEQFF. DNA for the CDR3: TGTGCCAGCAGCTTCTACAGGGGGCGGTACAATGAGCAGTTCTTC.

DNA for the CDR3: TGCGCCAGCAGCCTTAACGGGTACGAGCAGTACTTC. This encodes CASSLNGYEQYF. The rearrangement uses TRBV4-1 and TRBJ2-7, with D unclear. In germline, CDR1 is MGHRA, CDR2 YSYEKL. The germline V and J ends were trimmed by 4 bases and 4 bases, with 8 bases remaining between them. This CDR3 comprises 12 residues.

The chain has TRBV19 and TRBJ2-3, with 9 bases aligning to TRBD1. Germline V gene data show CDR1 as LNHDA and CDR2 as SQIVND (reference sequence). The V segment lost 8 bases and the J segment 3 bases; nucleotides outside the gene matches: 6. The CDR3 runs 14 residues. The CDR3 sequence is CASLGTGITDTQYF. The CDR3, as DNA: TGTGCCAGTCTCGGGACAGGGATAACAGATACGCAGTATTTT. The whole variable domain, filled in from reference TRBV19 and TRBJ2-3, reads DGGITQSPKYLFRKEGQNVTLSCEQNLNHDAMYWYRQDPGQGLRLIYYSQIVNDFQKGDIAEGYSVSREKKESFPLTVTSAQKNPTAFYLCASLGTGITDTQYFGPGTRLTVL.

V gene TRBV28 combines with J gene TRBJ2-1; 14 bases map to TRBD2. The CDR3 spans 17 residues. Germline CDR1 MDHEN, CDR2 SYDVKM. V trimming: 1 base; J trimming: 6 bases; junction bases outside the gene matches: 5. As DNA, the CDR3 is TGTGCCAGCAGTTTATTCATGACTAGCGGGGGGGGCAATGAGCAGTTCTTC. Its translation: CASSLFMTSGGGNEQFF.

This clone has just one count. This chain links TRBV5-1 with TRBJ1-1; the D gene is possibly TRBD1 (5 bases). Deletions cut 4 bases from V and 3 bases from J, with 13 bases between. CDR1 and CDR2 from the germline V gene are SGHRS and YFSETQ. The CDR3 totals 14 residues. CDR3 coding DNA: TGCGCCAGCAGCCGGCGGGGCGCGGACACTGAAGCTTTCTTT. Its protein is CASSRRGADTEAFF.

This clone was counted once. V usage is TRBV5-6 and J usage is TRBJ1-6; 9 positions match TRBD1. This CDR3 comprises 15 residues. The germline gives CDR1 SGHDT, CDR2 YYEEEE. V dropped 2 bases and J dropped 7; count of bases not matched to a gene: 4. CDR3 protein: CASSFPGQGNSPLHF. The CDR3 nucleotides read TGTGCCAGCAGCTTTCCGGGACAGGGAAATTCACCCCTCCACTTT.

The chain carries TRBV4-2 and TRBJ1-1, with TRBD1 as a possible D gene (5 bases). The CDR3 sequence is 12 residues long. Germline V CDR1 and CDR2: LGHNA, YNFKEQ. Trimming removed 4 bases from V and 3 bases from J, with 6 bases in between. The CDR3 sequence: CASSLGDTEAFF. The CDR3 region has the DNA TGTGCCAGCAGCCTGGGGGACACTGAAGCTTTCTTT.

This sequence joins TRBV7-3 and TRBJ2-2; tentative D call: TRBD2 (6 bases). The germline V gene encodes CDR1 SGHTA and CDR2 FQGTGA. V was shortened by 5 bases and J by 2 bases, with 18 bases between the two germline ends. The CDR3 covers 17 residues. CDR3 region: CASSPPRAGTNTGELFF. The CDR3 bases are TGTGCCAGCAGCCCCCCCCGGGCAGGGACTAACACCGGGGAGCTGTTTTTT.

This clone was recorded only once. The V call is TRBV5-4, the J call TRBJ2-5, with D perhaps TRBD1 or TRBD2 (5 bases each). With 0 bases removed from V and 4 bases from J, the gap between germline ends came to 10 bases. The CDR3 has 14 amino acids. The germline CDR1 and CDR2 sequences are SGHNT and YYREEE (reference sequence). The CDR3 spells CASSLDSGPETQYF. CDR3 sequence (DNA): TGTGCCAGCAGCTTGGACTCGGGGCCAGAGACCCAGTACTTC.